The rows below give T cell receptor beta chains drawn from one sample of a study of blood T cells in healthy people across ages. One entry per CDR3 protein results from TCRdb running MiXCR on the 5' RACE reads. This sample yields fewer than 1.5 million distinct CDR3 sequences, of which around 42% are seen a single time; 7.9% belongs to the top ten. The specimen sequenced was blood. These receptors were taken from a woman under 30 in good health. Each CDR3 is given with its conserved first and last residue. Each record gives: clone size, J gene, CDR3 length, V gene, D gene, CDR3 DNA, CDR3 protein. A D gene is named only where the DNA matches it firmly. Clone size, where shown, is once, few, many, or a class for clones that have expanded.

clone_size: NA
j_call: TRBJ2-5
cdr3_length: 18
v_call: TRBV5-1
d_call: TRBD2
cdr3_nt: TGCGCCAGCAGCTTGGCCGGACTAGCGGGGGGAAAACAAGAGACCCAGTACTTC
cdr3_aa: CASSLAGLAGGKQETQYF

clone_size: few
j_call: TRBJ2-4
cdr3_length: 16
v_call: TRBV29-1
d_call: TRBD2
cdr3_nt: TGCAGCGTTGAGGGACTAGCGGGGGCCGTCAAAAACATTCAGTACTTC
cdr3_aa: CSVEGLAGAVKNIQYF

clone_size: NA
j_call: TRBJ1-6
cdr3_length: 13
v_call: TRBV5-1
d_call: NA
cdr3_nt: TGCGCCAGCAGCTTGGTAGTGGATTCACCCCTCCACTTT
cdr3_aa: CASSLVVDSPLHF

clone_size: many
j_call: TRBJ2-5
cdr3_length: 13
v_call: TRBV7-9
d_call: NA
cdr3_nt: TGTGCCAGCAGCTTATACGCGGGAGAGACCCAGTACTTC
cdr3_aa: CASSLYAGETQYF

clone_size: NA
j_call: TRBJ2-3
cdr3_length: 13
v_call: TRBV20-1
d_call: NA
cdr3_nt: TGCAGTGCTCGCGACGGGGCTACAGATACGCAGTATTTT
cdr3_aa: CSARDGATDTQYF

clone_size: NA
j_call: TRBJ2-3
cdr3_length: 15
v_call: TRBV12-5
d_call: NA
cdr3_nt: TGTGCTAGTGGTTTGGTACTCGGTAGGCCAGATACGCAGTATTTT
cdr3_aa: CASGLVLGRPDTQYF

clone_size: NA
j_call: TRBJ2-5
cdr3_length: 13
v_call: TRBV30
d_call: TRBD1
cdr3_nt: TGTGCCTGGGACAGGGATTACCAAGGGACCCAGTACTTC
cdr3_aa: CAWDRDYQGTQYF

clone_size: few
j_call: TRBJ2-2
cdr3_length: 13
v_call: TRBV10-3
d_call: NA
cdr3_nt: TGTGCCATCACGACCTCCGACGCGGGGGAGCTGTTTTTT
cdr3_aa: CAITTSDAGELFF

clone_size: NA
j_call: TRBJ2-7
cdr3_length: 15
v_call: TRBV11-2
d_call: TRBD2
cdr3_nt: TGTGCCAGCAGCTTAAGGCTAGCGGGTTACTACGAGCAGTACTTC
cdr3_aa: CASSLRLAGYYEQYF

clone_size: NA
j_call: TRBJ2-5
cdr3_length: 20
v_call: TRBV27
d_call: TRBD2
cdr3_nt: TGTGCCAGCAGTTTACCCCGACTAGCGGGAGGGCCCTCGGGACGAGAGACCCAGTACTTC
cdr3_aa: CASSLPRLAGGPSGRETQYF

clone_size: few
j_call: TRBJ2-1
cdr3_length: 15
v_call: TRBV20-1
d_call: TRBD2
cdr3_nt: TGCAGTGCCCCTGAGTGGGTAGCGGGAGACCATGAGCAGTTCTTC
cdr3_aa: CSAPEWVAGDHEQFF

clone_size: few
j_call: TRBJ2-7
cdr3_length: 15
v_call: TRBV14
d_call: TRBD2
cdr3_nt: TGTGCCAGCAGCCAAGATTGGGCGGGAGGGTACGAGCAGTACTTC
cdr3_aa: CASSQDWAGGYEQYF

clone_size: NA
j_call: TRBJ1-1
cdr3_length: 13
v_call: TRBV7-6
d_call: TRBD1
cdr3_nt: TGTGCCAGCAACCACAATGGACAGGGCGAAGCTTTCTTT
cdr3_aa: CASNHNGQGEAFF

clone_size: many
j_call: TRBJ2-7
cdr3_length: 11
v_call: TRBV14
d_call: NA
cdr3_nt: TGTGCCAGCAGCCAAGGCCCCGAGCAGTACTTC
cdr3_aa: CASSQGPEQYF

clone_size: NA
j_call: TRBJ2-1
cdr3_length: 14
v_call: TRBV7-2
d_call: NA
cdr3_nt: TGTGCCAGCACCCCCTCAAGCTCCTACAATGAGCAGTTCTTC
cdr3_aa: CASTPSSSYNEQFF

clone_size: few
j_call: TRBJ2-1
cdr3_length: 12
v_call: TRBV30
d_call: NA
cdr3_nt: TGTGCCTGGCTGCTCTTGGGGAGGGAGCAGTTCTTC
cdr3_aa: CAWLLLGREQFF

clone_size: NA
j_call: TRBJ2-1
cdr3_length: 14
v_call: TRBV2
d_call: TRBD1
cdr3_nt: TGTGCCAGCAGTGCGGACAGGGGGTACAATGAGCAGTTCTTC
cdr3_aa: CASSADRGYNEQFF

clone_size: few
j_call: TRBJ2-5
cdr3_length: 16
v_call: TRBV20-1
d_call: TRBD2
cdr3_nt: TGCAGTGCTAGAACCTGGACTAGCGGGAGGCTGGAGACCCAGTACTTC
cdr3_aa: CSARTWTSGRLETQYF

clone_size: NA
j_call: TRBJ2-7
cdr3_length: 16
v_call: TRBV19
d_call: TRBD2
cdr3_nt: TGTGCCATTAGTCCATCTACTAGCGGGGTCCCCTACGAGCAGTACTTC
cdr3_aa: CAISPSTSGVPYEQYF

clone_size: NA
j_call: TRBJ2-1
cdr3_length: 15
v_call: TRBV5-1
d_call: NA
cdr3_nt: TGCGCCAGCAGCTTGGGAGGCACGGTCGGGAATGAGCAGTTCTTC
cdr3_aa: CASSLGGTVGNEQFF

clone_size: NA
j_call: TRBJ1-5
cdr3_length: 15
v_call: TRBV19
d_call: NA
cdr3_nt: TGTGCCAGTAGTATGGCGACCTGGGGCAATCAGCCCCAGCATTTT
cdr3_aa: CASSMATWGNQPQHF

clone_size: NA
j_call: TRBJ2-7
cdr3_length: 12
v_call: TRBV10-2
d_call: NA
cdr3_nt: TGCGCCAACCCGTGTGGGGCCTACGAGCAGTACTTC
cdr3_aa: CANPCGAYEQYF

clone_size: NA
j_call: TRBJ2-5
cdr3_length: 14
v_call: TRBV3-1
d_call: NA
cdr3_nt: TGTGCCAGCAGCCTGCTATCAGGGGGGGAGACCCAGTACTTC
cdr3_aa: CASSLLSGGETQYF

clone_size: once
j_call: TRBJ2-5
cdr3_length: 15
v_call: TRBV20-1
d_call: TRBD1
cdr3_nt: TGCAGTGCTAGAGGCCAGCTGACAGGGGGCAATGAGCAGTACTTC
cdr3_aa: CSARGQLTGGNEQYF

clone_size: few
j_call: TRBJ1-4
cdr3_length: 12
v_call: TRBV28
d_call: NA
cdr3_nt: TGTGCCAGCAGCACAACTAATGAAAAACTGTTTTTT
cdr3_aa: CASSTTNEKLFF

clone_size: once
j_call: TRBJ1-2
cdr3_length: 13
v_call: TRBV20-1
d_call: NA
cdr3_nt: TGCAGTGCCGATCCCCTTCTCCCCGTCAGCTACACCTTC
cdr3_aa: CSADPLLPVSYTF

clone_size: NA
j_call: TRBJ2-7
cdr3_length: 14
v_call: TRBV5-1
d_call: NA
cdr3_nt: TGTGCCAGCAGCTTAAGGGTCGGTACCTACGAGCAGTACTTC
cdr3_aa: CASSLRVGTYEQYF

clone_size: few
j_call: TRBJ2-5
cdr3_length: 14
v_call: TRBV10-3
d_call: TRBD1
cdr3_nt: TGTGCCATCGCCGGGACAGGGGGCGAAGAGACCCAGTACTTC
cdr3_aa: CAIAGTGGEETQYF

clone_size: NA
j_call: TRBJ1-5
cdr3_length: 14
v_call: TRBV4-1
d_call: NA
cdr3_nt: TGCGCCGGCAGCCAATCCCCGGGATATCAGCCCCAGCATTTT
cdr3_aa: CAGSQSPGYQPQHF

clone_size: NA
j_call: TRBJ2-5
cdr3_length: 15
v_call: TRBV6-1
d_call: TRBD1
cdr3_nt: TGTGCCTGCAGTGACCCTCGACAGGGCCGCGAGACCCAGTACTTC
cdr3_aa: CACSDPRQGRETQYF

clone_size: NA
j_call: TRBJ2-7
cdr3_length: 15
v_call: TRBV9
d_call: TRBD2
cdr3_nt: TGTGCCAGCAGCGTAGGGAACGGGAGGGGGTACGAGCAGTACTTC
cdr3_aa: CASSVGNGRGYEQYF

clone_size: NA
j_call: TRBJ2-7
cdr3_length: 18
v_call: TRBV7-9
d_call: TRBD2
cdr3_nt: TGTGCCAGCAGCTTAGGGACTAGCGTGAGAGACTATTCCTACGAGCAGTACTTC
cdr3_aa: CASSLGTSVRDYSYEQYF

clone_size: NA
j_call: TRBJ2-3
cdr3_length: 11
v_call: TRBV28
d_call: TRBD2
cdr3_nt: TGTGCGGCAGTACGTGAGCGGGAGCAGTATTTT
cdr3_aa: CAAVREREQYF